Listed below are T cell receptor beta chains from one sample, sequenced in a study of cytomegalovirus exposure and HLA in healthy donors. TCRdb's copy holds only in-frame clones and misses some; the assay was immunoSEQ multiplex PCR. This table holds 120,000 to 150,000 clones, about 80% found once. The sequenced sample was PBMCs. Receptors were obtained from a man aged 40-49 years in good health and CMV-seronegative. Each CDR3 is given with its conserved first and last residue. D genes are given only for firm matches. Some rows mark clone size as missing; the rest say once, few, many or name a class of expanded clone.

V gene: TRBV4-1
J gene: TRBJ2-7
CDR3 length: 15
D gene: .
clone size: few
CDR3 DNA: TGCGCCAGCAGCCAAGCCCCTAGCGGAGGGGGCGAGCAGTACTTC
CDR3 protein: CASSQAPSGGGEQYF

V gene: TRBV10-1
J gene: TRBJ2-3
CDR3 length: 15
D gene: TRBD2
clone size: .
CDR3 DNA: TGCGCCAGCAGTGACCGGGGGGGCCTAGGAGATACGCAGTATTTT
CDR3 protein: CASSDRGGLGDTQYF

V gene: TRBV2
J gene: TRBJ2-5
CDR3 length: 15
D gene: TRBD2
clone size: few
CDR3 DNA: TGTGCCAGCAGTGAGTCTAGCGGGAGGGCCGCGACCCAGTACTTC
CDR3 protein: CASSESSGRAATQYF

V gene: TRBV4-1
J gene: TRBJ2-7
CDR3 length: 15
D gene: TRBD2
clone size: .
CDR3 DNA: TGCGCCAGCAGCCAAGGCGGGGGGTATACCTACGAGCAGTACTTC
CDR3 protein: CASSQGGGYTYEQYF

V gene: TRBV6-1
J gene: TRBJ2-1
CDR3 length: 13
D gene: TRBD2
clone size: .
CDR3 DNA: TGTGCCAGCAGACTAGCGGGTTACAATGAGCAGTTCTTC
CDR3 protein: CASRLAGYNEQFF

V gene: TRBV10-2
J gene: TRBJ2-7
CDR3 length: 15
D gene: TRBD1
clone size: .
CDR3 DNA: TGCGCCAGCAGTGATGCGTGGACAGGGTCCTACGAGCAGTACTTC
CDR3 protein: CASSDAWTGSYEQYF

V gene: TRBV18
J gene: TRBJ2-2
CDR3 length: 18
D gene: TRBD2
clone size: few
CDR3 DNA: TGTGCCAGCTCCCGGCTGGCTAGCGGGGGAACCAACACCGGGGAGCTGTTTTTT
CDR3 protein: CASSRLASGGTNTGELFF

V gene: TRBV7-2
J gene: TRBJ2-7
CDR3 length: 15
D gene: TRBD1
clone size: few
CDR3 DNA: TGTGCCAGCAGCCTCGACAGGGGGCCGACCTACGAGCAGTACTTC
CDR3 protein: CASSLDRGPTYEQYF

V gene: TRBV6-5
J gene: TRBJ1-6
CDR3 length: 16
D gene: .
clone size: .
CDR3 DNA: TGTGCCAGCAGTTACTCGATGACAGAGAATAATTCACCCCTCCACTTT
CDR3 protein: CASSYSMTENNSPLHF

V gene: TRBV27
J gene: TRBJ2-3
CDR3 length: 11
D gene: TRBD2
clone size: .
CDR3 DNA: TGTGCCAGCAGTACCGGACTAGCGTCGTATTTT
CDR3 protein: CASSTGLASYF

V gene: TRBV27
J gene: TRBJ2-7
CDR3 length: 16
D gene: TRBD1
clone size: .
CDR3 DNA: TGTGCCAGCAGTGTGACCGGGACAGGGTTCTCCTACGAGCAGTACTTC
CDR3 protein: CASSVTGTGFSYEQYF

V gene: TRBV15
J gene: TRBJ2-5
CDR3 length: 16
D gene: .
clone size: .
CDR3 DNA: TGTGCCACCAGCAGAGATCCCGGGGAAGGGGGAGAGACCCAGTACTTC
CDR3 protein: CATSRDPGEGGETQYF

V gene: TRBV4-1
J gene: TRBJ1-5
CDR3 length: 16
D gene: .
clone size: once
CDR3 DNA: TGCGCCAGCAGCCAACCCCAGGGCCTTAGCAATCAGCCCCAGCATTTT
CDR3 protein: CASSQPQGLSNQPQHF

V gene: TRBV10-1
J gene: TRBJ2-7
CDR3 length: 13
D gene: TRBD1
clone size: .
CDR3 DNA: TGCGCCAGCAGTGGGGACAGGTCCTACGAGCAGTACTTC
CDR3 protein: CASSGDRSYEQYF

V gene: TRBV7-2
J gene: TRBJ2-2
CDR3 length: 13
D gene: .
clone size: once
CDR3 DNA: TGTGCCAGCTCCCCGACTCGCGCCGGGGAGCTGTTTTTT
CDR3 protein: CASSPTRAGELFF

V gene: TRBV7-2
J gene: TRBJ1-3
CDR3 length: 15
D gene: TRBD1
clone size: .
CDR3 DNA: TGTGCCAGCAGCCGGGGGACAGGGGCTGGAAACACCATATATTTT
CDR3 protein: CASSRGTGAGNTIYF

V gene: TRBV4-1
J gene: TRBJ2-5
CDR3 length: 14
D gene: .
clone size: .
CDR3 DNA: TGCGCCAGCAGCCCGCAACTAGGCAGAGAGACCCAGTACTTC
CDR3 protein: CASSPQLGRETQYF

V gene: TRBV19
J gene: TRBJ1-1
CDR3 length: 15
D gene: .
clone size: .
CDR3 DNA: TGTGCCAGTAGTTCACGGGACTCATGGAACACTGAAGCTTTCTTT
CDR3 protein: CASSSRDSWNTEAFF

V gene: TRBV5-4
J gene: TRBJ2-1
CDR3 length: 15
D gene: .
clone size: .
CDR3 DNA: TGTGCCAGCAGCTTGGACCAGGCTATCTACAATGAGCAGTTCTTC
CDR3 protein: CASSLDQAIYNEQFF